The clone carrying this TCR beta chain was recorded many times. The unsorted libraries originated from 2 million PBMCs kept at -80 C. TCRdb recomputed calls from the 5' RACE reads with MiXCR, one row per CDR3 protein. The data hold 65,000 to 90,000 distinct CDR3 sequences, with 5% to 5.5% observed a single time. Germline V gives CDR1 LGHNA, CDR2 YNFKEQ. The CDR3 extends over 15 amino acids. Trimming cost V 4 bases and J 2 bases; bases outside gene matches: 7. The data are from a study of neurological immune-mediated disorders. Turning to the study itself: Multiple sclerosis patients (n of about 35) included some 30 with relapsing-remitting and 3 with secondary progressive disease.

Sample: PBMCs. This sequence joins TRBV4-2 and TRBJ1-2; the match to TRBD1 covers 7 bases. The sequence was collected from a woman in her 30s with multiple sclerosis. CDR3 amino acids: CASSRDSGENYGYTF. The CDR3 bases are TGTGCCAGCAGCCGGGACAGCGGAGAGAACTATGGCTACACCTTC.